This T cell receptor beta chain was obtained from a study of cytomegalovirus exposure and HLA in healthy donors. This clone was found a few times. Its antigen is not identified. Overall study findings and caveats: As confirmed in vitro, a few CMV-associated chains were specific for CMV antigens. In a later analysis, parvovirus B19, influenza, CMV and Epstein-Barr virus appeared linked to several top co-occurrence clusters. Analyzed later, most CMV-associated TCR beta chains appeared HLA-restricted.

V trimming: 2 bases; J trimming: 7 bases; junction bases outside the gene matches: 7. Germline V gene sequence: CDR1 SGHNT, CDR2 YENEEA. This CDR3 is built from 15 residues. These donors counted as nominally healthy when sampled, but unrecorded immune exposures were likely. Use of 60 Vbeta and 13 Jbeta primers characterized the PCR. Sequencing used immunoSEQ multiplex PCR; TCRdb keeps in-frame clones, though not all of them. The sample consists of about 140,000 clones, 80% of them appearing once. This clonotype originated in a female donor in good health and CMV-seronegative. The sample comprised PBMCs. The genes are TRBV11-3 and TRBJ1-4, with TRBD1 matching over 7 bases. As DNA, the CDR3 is TGTGCCAGCAGCTTATTTAAGACAGGGAGTGAAAAACTGTTTTTT. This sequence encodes CASSLFKTGSEKLFF.